This T cell receptor (beta chain) was documented in a study of blood T cell repertoires in COVID-19. Only in-frame clones appear in the TCRdb table, and some are missing; sequencing was by immunoSEQ multiplex PCR. Of fewer than 200,000 clones in the sample, around 80% were seen once. The CDR3 covers 16 residues. The V call is TRBV21-1, the J call TRBJ1-2; the D call in the table, TRBD1, was not verified against the DNA. TRBV21-1 is annotated as a pseudogene. The TCR comes from a woman between 65 and 79 years old in a cohort exposed to, infected with or recovered from COVID-19 (not recorded which). The sample was PBMCs or T cells enriched from blood (not recorded which). CDR3 sequence: CASSGRQGPPNYGYTF. The DNA of the CDR3 is TGTGCCAGCAGCGGACGACAGGGGCCACCAAACTATGGCTACACCTTC.